In this sample, the clone carrying this T cell receptor beta chain turned up once. The target antigen is unknown. This entry is derived from a study of shared clonotypes between healthy human individuals. V gave up 6 bases and J gave up 5 bases, with 16 bases separating them. This CDR3 has 14 amino acids. CDR1 is MDHEN and CDR2 is SYDVKM in the germline V gene. Study-wide results and limits: Only blood was sampled, and tissue TCR repertoires likely differ from blood ones.

All participating donors were Caucasian adults from Nashville, Tennessee. With unsorted samples, genomic DNA was obtained from 100 million or so PBMCs. Researchers sequenced unsorted PBMC DNA using ten immunoSEQ deep assay plates. Sequencing was performed with immunoSEQ multiplex PCR; in TCRdb, only in-frame clones are kept and a portion is missing. The sample lists some 480,000 clones, around 80% seen once, with approximately 12% in the top ten. This sequence joins TRBV28 and TRBJ1-2; D gene unclear. The sequence derives from a woman in her 40s in good health. Some clones in this sample may be carry-over from other donors' samples. Sequenced sample: PBMCs. This chain's CDR3 is CASRAQVVGYGYTF. CDR3 nucleotides: TGTGCCAGCAGGGCTCAGGTGGTGGGGTATGGCTACACCTTC.